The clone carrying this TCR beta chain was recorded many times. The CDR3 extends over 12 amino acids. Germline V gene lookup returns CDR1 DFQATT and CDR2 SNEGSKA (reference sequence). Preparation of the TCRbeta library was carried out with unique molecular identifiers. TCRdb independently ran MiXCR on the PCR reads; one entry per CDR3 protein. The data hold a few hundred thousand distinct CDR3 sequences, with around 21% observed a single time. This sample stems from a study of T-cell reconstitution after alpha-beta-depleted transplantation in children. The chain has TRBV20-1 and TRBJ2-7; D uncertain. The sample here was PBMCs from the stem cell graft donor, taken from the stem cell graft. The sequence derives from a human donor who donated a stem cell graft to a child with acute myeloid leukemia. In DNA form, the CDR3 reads TGCGGTACACGGGCTCCGAGTTACGAGCAGTACTTC. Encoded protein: CGTRAPSYEQYF.